Sequencing of this T cell receptor (beta chain) was carried out in a study of beta chain features in type 1 diabetes. Study-level background: Cell yields, gender and age were similar in healthy donors and patients. Study-wide results and limits: TCRB CDR3s from Type 1 diabetes patients were moderately but significantly shorter in all four CD4+ subsets. A potential influence of HLA type upon TCRB rearrangement remained unresolved herein. With patients and controls alike, PCR might favor shorter templates to an equal degree.

The authors reverse transcribed all of the isolated RNA, so sequencing captured expressed TCRB transcripts. Profiled with immunoSEQ multiplex PCR; TCRdb holds only in-frame clones, not every one. The repertoire holds about 230,000 clones, with 9.6% as singletons. This clone has a handful of counts. Its target is not known. Germline loops: CDR1 SGHRS, CDR2 YFSETQ. CDR3 size: 16 residues. V was clipped by 1 base and J by 7 bases; unmatched bases: 7. V and J are TRBV5-1 and TRBJ2-2, with 10 bases lining up with TRBD1. Sequencing was carried out using naive CD4+ T cells from blood. This TCR was sampled from a woman aged 18-29 years in good health. The CDR3 spells CASSLRQGARNGELFF. The CDR3 DNA reads TGCGCCAGCAGCTTGAGACAGGGGGCAAGGAACGGGGAGCTGTTTTTT.